This entry lists 13 T cell receptor beta chains sequenced from one sample in a study of regulatory T cells in long-lasting Graves disease. Researchers made TCR beta libraries by using iRepertoire HTBI primers and running Arm-PCR on CDR3 regions. A single record per CDR3 protein comes from TCRdb applying MiXCR to the multiplex PCR reads. The repertoire holds 650,000 to 850,000 distinct CDR3 sequences, with around 30% as singletons. Time point described: persistent/refractory GD, antithyroid drugs over 5 years with positive TRAb. Following extraction of RNA from PBMCs, that RNA was used to make the TCR library. Sequencing was performed on peripheral blood mononuclear cells (PBMCs), taken when the disease was refractory, from a patient treated with antithyroid drugs. The receptors originated from a female donor with Graves disease.

V is TRBV3-1 and J is TRBJ2-4; either TRBD1 or TRBD2 may supply D (5 bases each). The CDR3 contains 15 residues. The germline CDR1 and CDR2 sequences are LGHDT and YNNKEL (reference sequence). Trimming removed 0 bases from V and 6 bases from J, with 12 bases in between. CDR3 region: CASSQDLVGGNIQYF. CDR3 sequence (DNA): TGTGCCAGCAGCCAAGATCTAGTTGGGGGAAACATTCAGTACTTC.

This clonotype was seen a few times. The CDR3 protein is CASCPLGNNSPLHF. The DNA for the CDR3 is TGTGCCAGCTGCCCCCTGGGAAATAATTCACCCCTCCACTTT. The V call is TRBV6-1, the J call TRBJ1-6; D not resolved. Trimming shortened V by 8 bases and J by 5 bases, and 13 bases separated the two germline ends. The CDR3 sequence is 14 residues long. From germline, CDR1 is MNHNS and CDR2 SASEGT.

The chain uses TRBV30 and TRBJ2-7; perhaps TRBD1 as D (6 bases). V was cut by 3 bases and J by 2 bases, with 11 bases left in between. This CDR3 spans 13 amino acids. Germline lookup yields CDR1 GTSNPN and CDR2 SVGIG (reference sequence). The CDR3 loop reads CAWSRQVAYEQYF. For the CDR3, the DNA is TGTGCCTGGAGCCGACAGGTTGCCTACGAGCAGTACTTC.

This clonotype was observed a few times. This chain links TRBV7-9 with TRBJ2-7; 9 bases align to TRBD1. Germline-derived CDR1 and CDR2 are SEHNR and FQNEAQ (reference sequence). Losses at the gene ends were 0 bases for V and 1 base for J; bases not matched to a gene: 7. The CDR3 sequence is 17 residues long. Written as DNA, the CDR3 is TGTGCCAGCAGCTTAGCGGGGGACAGGGAAGGGTCCTACGAGCAGTACTTC. This translates into CASSLAGDREGSYEQYF.

To note about this clonotype: A much larger clone differs by one base, so this may be a read error. The chain couples TRBV3-1 to TRBJ1-2, with D perhaps matching TRBD1 (6 bases). Germline loops: CDR1 LGHDT, CDR2 YNNKEL (reference sequence). The CDR3 length is 16 residues. CDR3 sequence (DNA): TGTACCAGCAGCCACCTCGACAGGATGGGTAACTATGGCTACACCTTC. It specifies CTSSHLDRMGNYGYTF.

Regarding this clonotype: The junction departs from germline at one end; a sequencing error may be responsible. The chain combines TRBV6-1 with TRBJ1-1; no definite D call. Germline CDR1 and CDR2: MNHNS and SASEGT. CDR3 length: 14 amino acids. DNA of the CDR3: TGTGCCAGCAACCTATTAACGACGGGCACTGAAGCTTCCTTT. Translated, it gives CASNLLTTGTEASF.

This chain connects TRBV2 to TRBJ2-2; TRBD2 might be the D (5 bases). Germline lookup yields CDR1 SNHLY and CDR2 FYNNEI. The ends were cut back, 6 bases at V and 0 bases at J, with 11 bases in the middle. This CDR3 has 15 residues. The CDR3 sequence is CASRQDYPNTGELFF. CDR3 in DNA: TGTGCCAGCAGGCAAGACTACCCGAACACCGGGGAGCTGTTTTTT.

V and J are TRBV7-9 and TRBJ2-6, with D maybe TRBD1 (6 bases). The V end lost 7 bases, the J end lost 0 bases, and 22 bases lay between the germline ends. CDR3 length equals 19 residues. CDR1 and CDR2 from the germline V gene are SEHNR and FQNEAQ (reference sequence). The chain's CDR3 is CASTTYRDIRLSGANVLTF. CDR3 coding DNA: TGTGCCAGCACTACTTACCGGGACATTAGACTCTCTGGGGCCAACGTCCTGACTTTC. The full variable domain, its missing parts supplied by reference TRBV7-9 and TRBJ2-6, is DTGVSQNPRHKITKRGQNVTFRCDPISEHNRLYWYRQTLGQGPEFLTYFQNEAQLEKSRLLSDRFSAERPKGSFSTLEIQRTEQGDSAMYLCASTTYRDIRLSGANVLTFGAGSRLTVL.

This clonotype was seen at least ten times. J is TRBJ1-1 and V is TRBV28; TRBD1 aligns across 9 bases. J lost 1 base, V lost 6 bases, and 3 bases had no gene match. The CDR3 spans 14 residues. Germline V gives CDR1 MDHEN, CDR2 SYDVKM. The CDR3 sequence is CASRDRGWNTEAFF. CDR3 nucleotides: TGTGCCAGCAGGGACAGGGGTTGGAACACTGAAGCTTTCTTT.

The rearrangement uses TRBV2 and TRBJ1-3; 7 bases are a match to TRBD1. The CDR3 sequence is 13 residues long. Germline loops: CDR1 SNHLY, CDR2 FYNNEI. With 6 bases clipped from V and 6 bases from J, the junction kept 5 bases outside the gene matches. CDR3 in DNA: TGTGCCAGCAGACCTGACAGGGTAAACACCATATATTTT. Protein product: CASRPDRVNTIYF.

The chain uses TRBV10-3 and TRBJ1-2, with a possible D match to TRBD1 (6 bases). This CDR3 spans 18 amino acids. V dropped 10 bases and J dropped 0 bases, with 27 bases sitting between them. The germline V gene encodes CDR1 ENHRY and CDR2 SYGVKD. CDR3 loop: CATTPKIGTGSANYGYTF. In nucleotides, the CDR3 is TGTGCCACTACTCCAAAGATCGGTACAGGGTCTGCTAACTATGGCTACACCTTC.

This clonotype was detected a few times. The chain links TRBV6-1 to TRBJ1-1; D possibly corresponds to TRBD1 (5 bases). Deletions cut 7 bases from V and 6 bases from J, with 15 bases between. CDR1 is MNHNS and CDR2 is SASEGT in the germline V gene. The CDR3 length is 13 residues. The CDR3 DNA reads as TGTGCCAGCACCGGAAGGGGTTTCGCTGAAGCTTTCTTT. Translating it yields CASTGRGFAEAFF.

The chain has TRBV5-1 and TRBJ1-1, with D possibly matching TRBD1 (5 bases). CDR3 length: 15 amino acids. Trimming removed 7 bases from V and 4 bases from J, with 20 bases in between. Germline V gives CDR1 SGHRS, CDR2 YFSETQ. In DNA form, the CDR3 reads TGCGCCAGCTCCGGAGGAGGGGTCTCCGGCACTGAAGCTTTCTTT. Protein: CASSGGGVSGTEAFF.